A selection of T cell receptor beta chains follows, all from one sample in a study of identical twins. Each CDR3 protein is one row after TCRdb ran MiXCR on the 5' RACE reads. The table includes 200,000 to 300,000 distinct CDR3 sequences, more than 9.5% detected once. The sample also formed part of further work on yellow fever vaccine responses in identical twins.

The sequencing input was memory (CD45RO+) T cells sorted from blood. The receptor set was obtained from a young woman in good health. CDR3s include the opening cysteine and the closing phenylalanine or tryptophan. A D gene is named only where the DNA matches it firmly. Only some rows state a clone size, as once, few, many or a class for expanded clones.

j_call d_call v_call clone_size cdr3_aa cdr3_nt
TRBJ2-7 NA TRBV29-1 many CSAVTRNEQYF TGCAGCGCGGTTACACGCAACGAGCAGTACTTC
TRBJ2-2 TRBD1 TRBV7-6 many CASSSADRDTGELFF TGTGCCAGCAGCTCCGCCGACAGGGATACCGGGGAGCTGTTTTTT
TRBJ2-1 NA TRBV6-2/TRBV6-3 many CASTSGSSEQFF TGTGCCAGCACCTCCGGGTCTAGTGAGCAGTTCTTC
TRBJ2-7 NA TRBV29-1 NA CSAQSAGLPYEQYF TGCAGCGCTCAATCCGCGGGACTTCCCTACGAGCAGTACTTC
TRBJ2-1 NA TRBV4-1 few CASSPLTWATRDEQFF TGCGCCAGCAGCCCCCTAACGTGGGCTACCCGAGATGAGCAGTTCTTC
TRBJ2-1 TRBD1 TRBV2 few CASFGEQGDSIYNEQFF TGTGCCAGCTTTGGGGAACAGGGGGACTCAATTTACAATGAGCAGTTCTTC
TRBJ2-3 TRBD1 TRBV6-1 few CASSASGTGGTDTQYF TGTGCCAGCAGTGCCTCAGGGACAGGGGGGACAGATACGCAGTATTTT
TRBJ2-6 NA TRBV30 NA CAWSVGTSGANVLTF TGTGCCTGGAGTGTCGGTACCTCTGGGGCCAACGTCCTGACTTTC
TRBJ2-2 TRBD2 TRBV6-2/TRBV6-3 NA CASSYSILSSGISGELFF TGTGCCAGCAGTTACTCGATTTTGTCTAGCGGGATCTCCGGGGAGCTGTTTTTT
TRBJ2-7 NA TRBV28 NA CASSSGGRSSYEQYF TGTGCCAGCAGTTCCGGGGGAAGGAGCTCCTACGAGCAGTACTTC
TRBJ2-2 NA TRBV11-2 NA CASSLDLAIGELFF TGTGCCAGCAGCTTAGATCTAGCCATCGGGGAGCTGTTTTTT